Below, 14 T cell receptor beta chains from the same sample are listed, as sequenced in a study of T cell responses to AZD1222 COVID-19 vaccine (dated by TCRdb to about 2021). Receptor amplification or capture employed the immunoSEQ multiplex PCR assay. Sourced from immuneACCESS, this table was stored by TCRdb with only in-frame sequences that have V and J called. A share of the clones is absent; for the studies checked, an unresolved V gene accounts for under half, and the remainder has no known explanation. Across this sample there are some 150,000 clones, with 80% to 90% seen only once. Approximately 3% of the sample goes to the ten largest clones. This sample's time point label indicates: baseline before first vaccination. Here the sequenced sample was peripheral blood, taken on day 0 of AZD1222 vaccination. These receptors all come from an adult in good health.

The chain employs TRBV7-8 and TRBJ1-6, with D tentatively TRBD1 (6 bases). V was shortened by 5 bases and J by 5 bases, with 13 bases between the two germline ends. The CDR3 is 15 amino acids. In germline, CDR1 is SGHVS, CDR2 FQNEAQ. For the CDR3, the DNA is TGTGCCAGCAGCGCCCGGGACAACGATAATTCACCCCTCCACTTT. It codes for CASSARDNDNSPLHF.

This clone has a single count. The V gene is TRBV4-1, the J gene TRBJ2-2; D might be TRBD2 (6 bases). V was clipped by 3 bases and J by 0 bases, with 8 bases between them. CDR1 MGHRA and CDR2 YSYEKL come from the germline V gene. The CDR3 runs to 15 residues. The CDR3 sequence is CASSQGGSNTGELFF. For the CDR3, the DNA is TGCGCCAGCAGCCAGGGGGGTTCGAACACCGGGGAGCTGTTTTTT.

The V call is TRBV11-2, the J call TRBJ2-7; TRBD2 is a possible D gene (5 bases). Trimming cost V 5 bases and J 3 bases, with 11 bases left between them. Germline CDR1 SGHAT, CDR2 FQNNGV. The CDR3 has 13 residues. CDR3: CASSMDWGYEQYF. The CDR3 DNA sequence: TGTGCCAGCAGCATGGACTGGGGCTACGAGCAGTACTTC.

The V gene is TRBV19, the J gene TRBJ2-1; TRBD1 matches at 7 bases. The CDR3 covers 18 residues. Germline-derived CDR1 and CDR2 are LNHDA and SQIVND (reference sequence). V dropped 3 bases and J dropped 3; count of bases not matched to a gene: 14. CDR3 protein: CASSIFALGTAFYNEQFF. DNA for the CDR3: TGTGCCAGTAGTATTTTCGCGTTAGGGACAGCGTTCTACAATGAGCAGTTCTTC.

This clone showed up just a few times. The rearrangement links TRBV11-2 to TRBJ2-3; D is unclear. This CDR3 comprises 15 residues. CDR1 SGHAT and CDR2 FQNNGV come from the germline V gene. V lost 0 bases and J lost 2, with 9 bases in between. In DNA form, the CDR3 reads TGTGCCAGCAGCTTAGAGTGGCAGCTCACAGATACGCAGTATTTT. Translated: CASSLEWQLTDTQYF.

The genes are TRBV7-3 and TRBJ2-2; the match to TRBD1 covers 8 bases. Germline trimming cut 5 bases from V and 5 bases from J; bases unmatched to any gene: 7. The CDR3 has 15 amino acids. The germline CDR1 and CDR2 sequences are SGHTA and FQGTGA. CDR3 amino acids: CASSPRTGLTGELFF. The CDR3 DNA is TGTGCCAGCAGCCCCCGGACAGGGTTGACCGGGGAGCTGTTTTTT.

The genes are TRBV6-5 and TRBJ2-1, with 9 bases that match TRBD2. V lost 6 bases to trimming and J lost 3 bases; unmatched junction nucleotides: 6. The length of the CDR3 is 15 residues. In germline, CDR1 is MNHEY, CDR2 SVGAGI. The CDR3, as DNA: TGTGCCAGCAGCCTCAGCGGGGGGCTCTACAATGAGCAGTTCTTC. Amino acid sequence: CASSLSGGLYNEQFF.

The genes are TRBV5-6 and TRBJ2-7; TRBD1 matches at 8 bases. CDR3 length: 12 amino acids. V dropped 8 bases and J dropped 1; count of bases not matched to a gene: 2. Germline-derived CDR1 and CDR2 are SGHDT and YYEEEE. The CDR3 DNA sequence: TGTGCCAGGAGGACAGGGTCCTACGAGCAGTACTTC. It yields the protein CARRTGSYEQYF. Full variable domain (rest looked up from reference TRBV5-6 and TRBJ2-7): DAGVTQSPTHLIKTRGQQVTLRCSPKSGHDTVSWYQQALGQGPQFIFQYYEEEERQRGNFPDRFSGHQFPNYSSELNVNALLLGDSALYLCARRTGSYEQYFGPGTRLTVT.

The chain combines TRBV29-1 with TRBJ2-2; D may be TRBD1 or TRBD2 (5 bases each). The CDR3 extends over 13 amino acids. Per germline, CDR1 SQVTM and CDR2 ANQGSEA. Trimming removed 4 bases from V and 0 bases from J, with 6 bases in between. This CDR3 is CSVGDANTGELFF. DNA of the CDR3: TGCAGCGTTGGGGACGCGAACACCGGGGAGCTGTTTTTT.

The chain combines TRBV28 with TRBJ1-5; 7 nucleotides match TRBD1. V lost 10 bases, J lost 7 bases, and 7 bases stayed unmatched. The CDR3 length is 12 residues. The germline V gene has CDR1 MDHEN and CDR2 SYDVKM. The CDR3 reads CATRQGRQPQHF. In DNA, the CDR3 is TGTGCCACTCGACAGGGTAGGCAGCCCCAGCATTTT.

The chain links TRBV28 to TRBJ1-1, with D tentatively TRBD1 (5 bases). CDR1 is MDHEN and CDR2 is SYDVKM in the germline V gene. Trimming removed 6 bases from V and 1 base from J, with 9 bases in between. The CDR3 is 13 amino acids. The CDR3 region is CASRKQENTEAFF. As DNA, the CDR3 is TGTGCCAGCAGAAAACAGGAGAACACTGAAGCTTTCTTT.

This clone is medium-sized in the sample. The chain carries TRBV7-8 and TRBJ2-7; D gene unclear. From germline, CDR1 is SGHVS and CDR2 FQNEAQ. The CDR3 has 13 amino acids. V shed 2 bases and J shed 4 bases, with 9 bases lying between them. The CDR3 nucleotides are TGTGCCAGCAGCTTATCCCGTGGGTACGAGCAGTACTTC. It encodes CASSLSRGYEQYF.

This chain joins TRBV9 and TRBJ2-3; no clear D gene. The CDR3 spans 14 residues. Germline V gene lookup returns CDR1 SGDLS and CDR2 YYNGEE. V lost 3 bases, J lost 2 bases, and 10 bases lay in between. The CDR3 sequence: CASSGWSITDTQYF. The CDR3 nucleotides read TGTGCCAGCAGCGGGTGGAGCATCACAGATACGCAGTATTTT.

The V and J genes are TRBV6-5 and TRBJ2-5; D is perhaps TRBD1 (5 bases). Trimming took 2 bases from V and 1 from J, leaving 8 bases between them. The V gene's germline CDR1 is MNHEY and CDR2 SVGAGI. CDR3 length equals 14 residues. The CDR3: CASSYLRAQETQYF. The CDR3 DNA is TGTGCCAGCAGTTACCTCAGGGCCCAAGAGACCCAGTACTTC.